This TCR beta chain was sequenced during a study of T cell responses to AZD1222 COVID-19 vaccine. This clone is a singleton in its sample. The method was immunoSEQ multiplex PCR; TCRdb's version includes in-frame clones alone and lacks a portion of them. Among 250,000 to 300,000 clones listed, roughly 93% were seen once. J gave up 12 bases and V 3 bases, and 0 bases lay outside the gene matches. The germline V gene has CDR1 SGHDN and CDR2 FVKESK. This CDR3 is 11 amino acids long. The material was peripheral blood, obtained 28 days after the second AZD1222 dose. This receptor was obtained from an adult who received the AZD1222 COVID-19 vaccine. V is TRBV14 and J is TRBJ2-1; 9 positions match TRBD2. The CDR3 bases are TGTGCCAGCAGCCAGGGACTAGCGCAGTTCTTC. Encoded protein: CASSQGLAQFF.